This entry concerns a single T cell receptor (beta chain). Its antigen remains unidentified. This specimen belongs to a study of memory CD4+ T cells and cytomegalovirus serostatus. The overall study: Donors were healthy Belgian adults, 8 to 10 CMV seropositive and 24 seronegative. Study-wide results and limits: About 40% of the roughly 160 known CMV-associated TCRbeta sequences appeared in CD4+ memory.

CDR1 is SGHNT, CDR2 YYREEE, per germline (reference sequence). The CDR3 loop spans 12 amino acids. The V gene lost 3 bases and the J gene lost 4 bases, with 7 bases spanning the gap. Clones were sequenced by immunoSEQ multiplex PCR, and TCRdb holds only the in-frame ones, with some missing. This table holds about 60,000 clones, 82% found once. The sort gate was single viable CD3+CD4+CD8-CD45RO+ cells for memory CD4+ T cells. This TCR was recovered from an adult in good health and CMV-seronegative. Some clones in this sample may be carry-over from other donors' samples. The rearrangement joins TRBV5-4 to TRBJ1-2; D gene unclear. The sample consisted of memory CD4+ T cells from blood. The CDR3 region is CASSSGSYGYTF. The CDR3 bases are TGTGCCAGCAGCTCCGGGAGCTATGGCTACACCTTC.